The next 6 T cell receptor beta chains were all read from a single sample in a study of T cell responses to AZD1222 COVID-19 vaccine (dated by TCRdb to about 2021). Libraries were made using the immunoSEQ multiplex PCR assay. TCRdb took this table from immuneACCESS and kept in-frame rearrangements with V and J called. Such tables lack part of the clones; where checked against another copy, unresolved V genes explain under half of the gap, and the rest is unexplained. Recorded for this sample are fewer than 120,000 clones; 85% to 95% of them occurred a single time. The ten largest clones take up about 7.8% of the sample. What this sample's time point label stands for: baseline before first vaccination. The material was peripheral blood, obtained on day 0 of AZD1222 vaccination. Receptors originate from an adult in good health.

The chain employs TRBV7-9 and TRBJ1-1, with a weak D call TRBD1 (6 bases). Per the germline V gene, CDR1 is SEHNR and CDR2 is FQNEAQ (reference sequence). The CDR3 loop spans 12 amino acids. V was shortened by 3 bases and J by 11 bases, with 13 bases between the two germline ends. The CDR3: CASSFETGLAFF. The CDR3, as DNA: TGTGCCAGCAGCTTCGAAACAGGGTTGGCTTTCTTT.

This rearrangement joins TRBV30 to TRBJ2-3, with 8 bases that match TRBD1. V lost 8 bases to trimming and J lost 3 bases; unmatched junction nucleotides: 10. The CDR3 has 14 amino acids. Germline CDR1 reads GTSNPN; CDR2 reads SVGIG (reference sequence). CDR3 DNA: TGTGCCGCAAACAGGGGGATGGGTACAGATACGCAGTATTTT. This sequence encodes CAANRGMGTDTQYF.

This chain links TRBV18 with TRBJ1-3; tentatively, D is TRBD1 (6 bases). This CDR3 region has 16 residues. CDR1 is KGHSH, CDR2 LQKENI, per germline. V lost 3 bases, J lost 0 bases, and 12 bases lay in between. The CDR3: CASSPDRSSSGNTIYF. The CDR3, as DNA: TGTGCCAGCTCACCCGACAGGTCAAGCTCTGGAAACACCATATATTTT.

V usage is TRBV2 and J usage is TRBJ2-1, with 11 nucleotides matching TRBD2. The CDR3 runs to 16 residues. Germline V gene lookup returns CDR1 SNHLY and CDR2 FYNNEI. V trimming: 3 bases; J trimming: 6 bases; junction bases outside the gene matches: 7. CDR3 protein: CASSDPLAGAINEQFF. In DNA form, the CDR3 reads TGTGCCAGCAGTGACCCACTAGCGGGGGCCATCAATGAGCAGTTCTTC. The full variable domain, rest sourced from reference TRBV2 and TRBJ2-1, is EPEVTQTPSHQVTQMGQEVILRCVPISNHLYFYWYRQILGQKVEFLVSFYNNEISEKSEIFDDQFSVERPDGSNFTLKIRSTKLEDSAMYFCASSDPLAGAINEQFFGPGTRLTVL.

This chain joins TRBV12-3 or TRBV12-4 and TRBJ1-5, with D perhaps matching TRBD1 (5 bases). The V gene lost 6 bases and the J gene lost 6 bases, with 12 bases spanning the gap. The CDR3 spans 13 residues. CDR3 sequence: CASRGGRVQPQHF. The CDR3 DNA reads TGTGCCAGCAGGGGGGGTAGGGTTCAGCCCCAGCATTTT.

V usage is TRBV19 and J usage is TRBJ1-1; D not certain. In germline, CDR1 is LNHDA, CDR2 SQIVND (reference sequence). The CDR3 totals 16 residues. The ends were cut back, 4 bases at V and 0 bases at J, with 15 bases in the middle. CDR3 sequence reads: CASSTRQGPMNTEAFF. CDR3 sequence (DNA): TGTGCCAGTAGTACTCGTCAAGGGCCGATGAACACTGAAGCTTTCTTT.